The TCR beta chain described here comes from a study of CD8 T cells in Susac syndrome. CDR3 size: 14 residues. Germline CDR1 DFQATT, CDR2 SNEGSKA (reference sequence). Trimming stripped 2 bases from V and 8 bases from J, with 15 bases between. An input of about 0.5 to 1 ug of RNA was subjected to reverse transcription using random hexamers. Amplification of TCR beta CDR3 across 54 Vbeta and 13 Jbeta was performed with immunoSEQ multiplex PCR. TCRdb re-derived calls from the immunoSEQ multiplex PCR reads in MiXCR, one entry per CDR3 protein. The repertoire holds 110,000 or so distinct CDR3 sequences, with 85% to 95% as singletons.

The gene calls are TRBV20-1 and TRBJ1-4; D is unresolved. This TCR was recovered from a human donor with multiple sclerosis. The specimen was CD4+ T cells from PBMCs. The CDR3 sequence is CSARKGSGSEKLFF. The DNA of the CDR3 is TGCAGTGCTAGAAAGGGCAGTGGGTCGGAAAAACTGTTTTTT.